This passage covers 9 T cell receptor beta chains from one sample sequenced in a study of blood T cells in healthy people across ages. Next came a second PCR, run for about 6 to 12 cycles, which used a sample-barcoded 5' primer along with a J-beta primer mix. Via MiXCR, TCRdb re-called the 5' RACE reads, giving one row per CDR3 protein. The sample records some 890,000 distinct CDR3 sequences, 29% being singletons. The same data also contributed to another study, on T cells of mothers and their children.

The sample consisted of blood. The receptors here all came from a woman between 40 and 50 years old in good health.

This clonotype came up a few times. The CDR3 loop reads CASVPLRGGTDTQYF. CDR3 DNA sequence: TGTGCCAGCGTTCCTCTGCGGGGGGGCACAGATACGCAGTATTTT. The chain recombines TRBV6-5 with TRBJ2-3; 8 bases agree with TRBD2. Trimming removed 8 bases from V and 1 base from J; junction bases left unmatched: 8. This CDR3 is built from 15 residues. Germline V gives CDR1 MNHEY, CDR2 SVGAGI.

Remarks on this clonotype: The germline gene is not matched at one end of the junction; a read error may be the cause. The rearrangement uses TRBV5-6 and TRBJ2-3; D might be TRBD1 (6 bases). CDR1 is SGHDT, CDR2 YYEEEE, per germline. The CDR3 consists of 18 residues. CDR3 nucleotide sequence: TGTGCCGGCAGCTTGTCCAGTTATTTTGGGGGCAGCACAGATACGCAGTATTTT. Protein: CAGSLSSYFGGSTDTQYF. Variable domain in full (rest from reference TRBV5-6 and TRBJ2-3): DAGVTQSPTHLIKTRGQQVTLRCSPKSGHDTVSWYQQALGQGPQFIFQYYEEEERQRGNFPDRFSGHQFPNYSSELNVNALLLGDSALYLCAGSLSSYFGGSTDTQYFGPGTRLTVL.

In its sample, this clonotype was seen many times. V usage is TRBV5-5 and J usage is TRBJ1-2, with 8 bases lining up with TRBD1. The CDR3 length is 14 residues. Germline V lookup: CDR1 SGHKS, CDR2 YYEKEE (reference sequence). The ends lost 4 bases at V and 5 bases at J; junction bases unmatched: 7. Here the CDR3 reads CASSGPTGVYGYTF. In DNA form, the CDR3 reads TGTGCCAGCAGCGGCCCGACAGGGGTGTATGGCTACACCTTC.

This clonotype was found many times. The CDR3 sequence is CASSGGQSSTDTQYF. Here the CDR3 DNA reads TGCGCCAGCAGCGGAGGACAATCGAGCACAGATACGCAGTATTTT. The chain recombines TRBV5-1 with TRBJ2-3, with D possibly called TRBD1 or TRBD2 (5 bases each). Germline V gives CDR1 SGHRS, CDR2 YFSETQ. This CDR3 spans 15 amino acids. V shed 4 bases and J shed 0 bases, with 12 bases lying between them.

The chain carries TRBV5-1 and TRBJ2-5; 12 positions match TRBD2. Germline lookup yields CDR1 SGHRS and CDR2 YFSETQ. The trim removed 6 bases at V and 3 bases at J, leaving 6 bases unmatched. The CDR3 length is 15 residues. This chain's CDR3 is CASKRLAGDKETQYF. The CDR3 DNA sequence: TGCGCCAGCAAGAGACTAGCGGGGGACAAAGAGACCCAGTACTTC.

The rearrangement links TRBV12-3 or TRBV12-4 to TRBJ1-4; D is perhaps TRBD1 (6 bases). The CDR3 contains 14 residues. V lost 3 bases to trimming and J lost 8 bases, with 13 bases between them. The CDR3 DNA sequence: TGTGCCAGCAGTTTTTGGGGGCGCGGCGAAAAACTGTTTTTT. This sequence encodes CASSFWGRGEKLFF.

This clonotype is a singleton in its sample. The chain recombines TRBV20-1 with TRBJ1-1; a weak D match, TRBD1 (6 bases). This CDR3 spans 17 amino acids. V was trimmed by 6 bases and J by 2 bases, leaving 25 bases between them. CDR1 DFQATT and CDR2 SNEGSKA come from the germline V gene (reference sequence). CDR3 residues: CSALVLGGLKLNTEAFF. The CDR3 nucleotides read TGCAGTGCACTCGTACTAGGGGGGCTCAAGTTAAACACTGAAGCTTTCTTT.

The table lists this clonotype with a few counts. This rearrangement joins TRBV5-6 to TRBJ2-5; the match to TRBD1 covers 11 bases. The germline V gene has CDR1 SGHDT and CDR2 YYEEEE. V gave up 0 bases and J gave up 4 bases; unmatched junction bases: 5. The CDR3 is 16 amino acids. As DNA, the CDR3 is TGTGCCAGCAGCTTGGGCGGGACAGGGGGTCGAGAGACCCAGTACTTC. This translates into CASSLGGTGGRETQYF.

To note about this clonotype: A read error may explain this, as a much larger clone is one base away. The J gene is TRBJ1-2, the V gene TRBV20-1, with D possibly matching TRBD1 (6 bases). The CDR3 is 14 residues long. Trimming took off 0 bases at V and 7 bases at J, with 15 bases between the two ends. In germline, CDR1 is DFQATT, CDR2 SNEGSKA (reference sequence). The chain's CDR3 is CSAREAQDSSGYTF. As DNA, the CDR3 is TGCAGTGCTAGAGAAGCACAGGACAGCTCTGGCTACACCTTC.